A selection of T cell receptor beta chains follows, all from one sample in a study of blood T cell repertoires in COVID-19. Libraries were prepared by immunoSEQ multiplex PCR; TCRdb keeps only in-frame clonotypes and omits some of them. The repertoire includes some 200,000 clones, around 86% of them detected once, and more than 7% sits in the top ten. The specimen sequenced was PBMCs or T cells enriched from blood (not recorded which). The receptors shown here come from a man aged 30 to 45 in a cohort exposed to, infected with or recovered from COVID-19 (not recorded which). The conserved cysteine and the conserved F or W are not part of the CDR3 here. Rows may omit the clone size; those that give it use once, few, many or a size class.

TRBV4-3	.	TRBJ1-6	13	ASSQVDRPNSPLH
TRBV10-2	.	TRBJ1-1	14	ASRWTGGRLDTEAF
TRBV6-5	.	TRBJ2-1	13	ASSSDRGTDNEQF
TRBV5-1	.	TRBJ1-5	13	ASAPGGAVNQPQH
TRBV11-2	.	TRBJ2-1	13	ASSEGRLAFNEQF
TRBV19	.	TRBJ1-5	14	ASSIRTGKSNQPQH
TRBV11-2	.	TRBJ2-3	10	ASSPAGDTQY
TRBV12-3/TRBV12-4	once	TRBJ2-7	9	ASSRTYEQY
TRBV29-1	.	TRBJ1-2	11	SVGTGDYYGYT
TRBV7-2	.	TRBJ1-6	12	ASSSGQGATPLH
TRBV6-1	.	TRBJ2-7	14	ASSELGTGLPSEQY
TRBV6-6	.	TRBJ2-7	12	ASSYSGTSYEQY
TRBV28	.	TRBJ2-2	13	ASYRGGFGWGELF
TRBV7-9	.	TRBJ2-7	10	ASSFSGYEQY
TRBV21-1	.	TRBJ1-1	15	ASSRERPDRVNTEAF
TRBV6-5	.	TRBJ1-5	12	ASQGQGRNQPQH
TRBV4-3	.	TRBJ2-1	14	ASSLNWGRGYNEQF
TRBV6-5	.	TRBJ2-7	13	ASRVGQSSSYEQY
TRBV3-1/TRBV3-2	.	TRBJ2-7	15	ASSLWGSGRSQDEQY
TRBV28	.	TRBJ2-7	11	ASSGTGLYEQY
TRBV10-3	.	TRBJ1-5	10	AISDGAQPQH
TRBV11-2	.	TRBJ1-1	11	ASSLATGAEAF
TRBV3-1/TRBV3-2	.	TRBJ2-7	11	ASSQVGGSEQY
TRBV19	.	TRBJ2-1	12	ASNDFTTGDEQF
TRBV7-3	.	TRBJ1-1	13	ASSLIAQGAAEAF
TRBV9	.	TRBJ2-1	15	ASSEGQAGGLENEQF
TRBV18	.	TRBJ2-7	10	ASSPRGGEQY
TRBV18	once	TRBJ1-6	17	ASSPIPNTTGTGNSPLH
TRBV18	.	TRBJ2-5	11	ASSSGQRETQY
TRBV10-3	.	TRBJ1-5	13	AISGQGGSNQPQH
TRBV27	.	TRBJ2-2	10	ASSFEFGELF
TRBV18	.	TRBJ1-1	11	ASSPQRDNEAF
TRBV3-1/TRBV3-2	.	TRBJ2-5	12	ASSLAGEQETQY
TRBV6-6	.	TRBJ1-2	13	ASSYSLQGNYGYT
TRBV6-4	.	TRBJ2-1	11	ASSGGLAGEQF
TRBV7-3	.	TRBJ1-1	13	ASSFLNRVGTEAF
TRBV6-4	.	TRBJ1-2	11	ASSTTGSYGYT
TRBV14	.	TRBJ1-1	11	ASSQDRGTEAF
TRBV5-6	.	TRBJ1-6	12	ASSLDRRYSPLH
TRBV9	.	TRBJ2-1	11	ASSVNPRYEQF
TRBV7-8	.	TRBJ2-7	15	ASSLRAGGRSSYEQY
TRBV24-1	.	TRBJ2-5	13	ATSDPGATRETQY
TRBV4-3	.	TRBJ2-3	14	ASSQVIEAGTDTQY
TRBV7-9	once	TRBJ1-6	11	ASRGQINSPLH
TRBV5-1	.	TRBJ2-1	13	ASRTDRGHLNEQF
TRBV6-5	.	TRBJ1-1	11	ASRDRARTEAF
TRBV18	.	TRBJ1-5	13	ASSPLGGANQPQH
TRBV19	many	TRBJ1-5	13	ASRLDRESNQPQH
TRBV28	once	TRBJ1-2	15	ASSLLEGALPVYGYT
TRBV12-3/TRBV12-4	.	TRBJ1-5	11	ASLGGYNQPQH
TRBV5-6	.	TRBJ2-1	10	ASSLGAGEQF
TRBV9	.	TRBJ2-3	12	ASSVATSTDTQY
TRBV9	.	TRBJ2-6	13	ASSVDRGGANVLT
TRBV9	.	TRBJ1-1	12	ASSVTGSPTEAF
TRBV11-2	.	TRBJ2-1	16	ASSFMGFGTGLYNEQF
TRBV7-9	few	TRBJ2-1	16	ASSLAVMSGGRADEQF
TRBV4-2	.	TRBJ2-7	14	ASSQRKGGITYEQY
TRBV28	once	TRBJ1-2	11	ASSLGRNYGYT